Below are 20 T cell receptor beta chains sequenced from a single sample in a study of shared clonotypes between healthy human individuals. Terminally differentiated effector memory CD45RA+ cells were excluded by CCR7 positive selection of CD45RO-negative cells. The assay was immunoSEQ multiplex PCR, and TCRdb's table has in-frame clones only and misses some. Here the sample spans some 580,000 clones, about 98% being singletons. The sample comprised naive CD8+ T cells sorted from blood. These receptors originate from a man younger than 45 in good health.

The CDR3 nucleotides read TGTGCCATCAGTGACCCCGAGGGCGGCAATCAGCCCCAGCATTTT. Translated, it gives CAISDPEGGNQPQHF. V is TRBV10-3 and J is TRBJ1-5, with D unresolved. Trimming took 3 bases from V and 2 from J, leaving 11 bases between them. This CDR3 has 15 amino acids. CDR1 is ENHRY, CDR2 SYGVKD, per germline.

Concerning this clone: Relative to the germline gene, one junction end is altered; a read error may explain this. This chain connects TRBV7-7 to TRBJ2-1, with 12 bases lining up with TRBD2. The V gene's germline CDR1 is SSHAT and CDR2 FNYEAQ (reference sequence). This CDR3 is built from 15 residues. As DNA, the CDR3 is TGTGCTAGCAGCTTCCGACTAGCGGGAGACAATGAGCAGTTCTTC. It specifies CASSFRLAGDNEQFF.

In DNA, the CDR3 is TGTGCCAGCATGCGGGAGTCGACCTACGAGCAGTACTTC. Protein product: CASMRESTYEQYF. The rearrangement uses TRBV27 and TRBJ2-7, with 7 nucleotides matching TRBD2. The germline V gene has CDR1 MNHEY and CDR2 SMNVEV (reference sequence). V was clipped by 7 bases and J by 2 bases; unmatched bases: 5. The CDR3 has 13 residues.

This sequence joins TRBV5-5 and TRBJ2-7; D unresolved. Trimming left V 1 base short and J 4 bases short, with 12 bases between. This CDR3 is 14 amino acids long. Germline-derived CDR1 and CDR2 are SGHKS and YYEKEE (reference sequence). The CDR3 reads CASSLWGGEYEQYF. The CDR3 DNA sequence: TGTGCCAGCAGCTTGTGGGGTGGAGAATACGAGCAGTACTTC. Full variable domain (missing parts from reference TRBV5-5 and TRBJ2-7): DAGVTQSPTHLIKTRGQQVTLRCSPISGHKSVSWYQQVLGQGPQFIFQYYEKEERGRGNFPDRFSARQFPNYSSELNVNALLLGDSALYLCASSLWGGEYEQYFGPGTRLTVT.

The chain recombines TRBV6-6 with TRBJ2-7; the D gene could be TRBD1 or TRBD2 (5 bases each). The CDR3 runs 15 residues. In germline, CDR1 is MNHNY, CDR2 SVGAGI (reference sequence). V was shortened by 7 bases and J by 2 bases, with 18 bases between the two germline ends. The CDR3 region has the DNA TGTGCCAGCACTCTTACAGCGGACATGACCTACGAGCAGTACTTC. Its translation: CASTLTADMTYEQYF.

This clone was detected once. This chain links TRBV27 with TRBJ2-7; D remains unclear. CDR3 length equals 14 residues. V was trimmed by 1 base and J by 0 bases, leaving 7 bases between them. Germline assignment: CDR1 MNHEY and CDR2 SMNVEV (reference sequence). CDR3 coding DNA: TGTGCCAGCAGTTTATTTGGCCTCTCCTACGAGCAGTACTTC. Translating it yields CASSLFGLSYEQYF.

The chain couples TRBV6-5 to TRBJ1-1, with D possibly matching TRBD1 (6 bases). The germline V gene has CDR1 MNHEY and CDR2 SVGAGI. V was shortened by 7 bases and J by 11 bases, with 20 bases between the two germline ends. The CDR3 has 13 residues. CDR3 protein: CASKPQGLDGAFF. CDR3 bases: TGTGCCAGCAAGCCGCAGGGGTTAGACGGGGCTTTCTTT.

V gene TRBV19 combines with J gene TRBJ2-3; D is possibly TRBD1 (5 bases). Trimming cost V 5 bases and J 1 base, with 10 bases left between them. The CDR3 loop spans 14 amino acids. Germline CDR1 LNHDA, CDR2 SQIVND (reference sequence). CDR3 DNA: TGTGCCAGTAGTGTTGTCAGGGGCACAGATACGCAGTATTTT. Amino acids: CASSVVRGTDTQYF.

V usage is TRBV7-9 and J usage is TRBJ1-1; D unclear. The germline V gene encodes CDR1 SEHNR and CDR2 FQNEAQ (reference sequence). The CDR3 is 13 amino acids. DNA of the CDR3: TGTGTCCTAAGTAGGCCGATGGACACTGAAGCTTTCTTT. Amino acids: CVLSRPMDTEAFF.

The J gene is TRBJ1-5, the V gene TRBV5-6; D call uncertain. CDR1 and CDR2 (germline): SGHDT, YYEEEE. This CDR3 is built from 18 residues. The ends were cut back, 1 base at V and 0 bases at J, with 17 bases in the middle. Here the CDR3 reads CASSLSKDPRNSNQPQHF. The CDR3 DNA sequence: TGTGCCAGCAGCTTGTCCAAGGACCCTCGAAATAGCAATCAGCCCCAGCATTTT.

The genes are TRBV7-9 and TRBJ2-7, with D possibly matching TRBD1 (6 bases). The CDR3 spans 13 residues. Trimming pared 5 bases from V and 3 bases from J, leaving 11 bases between. Germline loops: CDR1 SEHNR, CDR2 FQNEAQ (reference sequence). The CDR3 protein is CASSETGYYEQYF. CDR3 sequence (DNA): TGTGCCAGCAGCGAGACAGGTTACTACGAGCAGTACTTC.

V and J are TRBV29-1 and TRBJ2-7; the D gene is possibly TRBD1 (6 bases). The V and J ends lost 6 bases and 0 bases respectively, with 12 bases between them. Germline V gene lookup returns CDR1 SQVTM and CDR2 ANQGSEA. The CDR3 loop spans 13 amino acids. The CDR3 loop is CSVRDNLSYEQYF. In DNA, the CDR3 is TGCAGCGTCAGGGACAACCTCTCCTACGAGCAGTACTTC.

This clone was recorded only once. The chain has TRBV7-8 and TRBJ2-3, with D maybe TRBD1 (6 bases). The CDR3 is made up of 17 amino acids. Germline CDR1 reads SGHVS; CDR2 reads FQNEAQ. The V gene lost 5 bases and the J gene lost 4 bases, with 22 bases spanning the gap. CDR3 in DNA: TGTGCCAGCAGCCGCCCGAGACTACGACAGGTTTCAGATACGCAGTATTTT. Translating gives CASSRPRLRQVSDTQYF.

The rearrangement links TRBV10-1 to TRBJ2-1; TRBD2 matches 8 bases. The V segment lost 4 bases and the J segment 5 bases; nucleotides outside the gene matches: 7. CDR3 length: 15 amino acids. The V gene's germline CDR1 is WNHNN and CDR2 SYGVQD (reference sequence). The CDR3 DNA sequence: TGCGCCAGCAGTGCCCTAGCGGGTGGGCACAATGAGCAGTTCTTC. This sequence encodes CASSALAGGHNEQFF.

This chain joins TRBV28 and TRBJ2-7; TRBD2 is a possible D gene (5 bases). With 4 bases removed from V and 0 bases from J, the gap between germline ends came to 13 bases. CDR3 length equals 15 residues. Germline CDR1 is MDHEN and CDR2 is SYDVKM. CDR3 sequence (DNA): TGTGCCAGCAGTTATCGCGGGCCAAGCTCCTACGAGCAGTACTTC. Translated: CASSYRGPSSYEQYF.

The chain uses TRBV5-1 and TRBJ2-5; TRBD2 aligns across 7 bases. The CDR3 covers 15 residues. Per germline, CDR1 SGHRS and CDR2 YFSETQ. Trimming removed 1 base from V and 2 bases from J; junction bases left unmatched: 5. The CDR3 region is CASSLFGRKQETQYF. The CDR3 DNA reads as TGCGCCAGCAGCTTGTTCGGGAGGAAACAAGAGACCCAGTACTTC.

This rearrangement joins TRBV27 to TRBJ2-7; 11 bases agree with TRBD2. Germline-derived CDR1 and CDR2 are MNHEY and SMNVEV (reference sequence). CDR3 length: 14 amino acids. The trim removed 4 bases at V and 7 bases at J, leaving 6 bases unmatched. DNA for the CDR3: TGTGCCAGCAGTTCACTAGCGGGAGCTGGGGAGCAGTACTTC. Residues: CASSSLAGAGEQYF.

J is TRBJ1-1 and V is TRBV19; D unclear. The ends were cut back, 1 base at V and 5 bases at J, with 14 bases in the middle. CDR3 length equals 15 residues. Germline values: CDR1 LNHDA, CDR2 SQIVND (reference sequence). CDR3 region: CASSIVPGTETEAFF. The CDR3 DNA follows: TGTGCCAGTAGTATAGTTCCGGGTACAGAGACTGAAGCTTTCTTT.

The V and J genes are TRBV7-8 and TRBJ1-5; no firm D call. The V gene's germline CDR1 is SGHVS and CDR2 FQNEAQ. Trimming took off 5 bases at V and 7 bases at J, with 24 bases between the two ends. CDR3 length: 17 residues. The CDR3 DNA is TGTGCCAGCAGCGGAACTAGGACCCCAGCACCCTCCCAGCCCCAGCATTTT. It is translated as CASSGTRTPAPSQPQHF. The complete variable domain, with remaining parts taken from reference TRBV7-8 and TRBJ1-5, reads GAGVSQSPRYKVAKRGQDVALRCDPISGHVSLFWYQQALGQGPEFLTYFQNEAQLDKSGLPSDRFFAERPEGSVSTLKIQRTQQEDSAVYLCASSGTRTPAPSQPQHFGDGTRLSIL.

The V and J genes are TRBV9 and TRBJ2-2; no definite D call. Germline V lookup: CDR1 SGDLS, CDR2 YYNGEE. CDR3 length equals 14 residues. Trimming removed 5 bases at V and 7 bases at J, with 15 bases between. CDR3 loop: CASRGQGELGELFF. In DNA form, the CDR3 reads TGTGCCAGCAGGGGTCAAGGAGAGCTCGGGGAGCTGTTTTTT.